These 28 T cell receptor beta chains share one sample of origin, sequenced in a study of blood T cell repertoires in COVID-19 (dated by TCRdb to between 2020 and 2021). The library was prepared using the immunoSEQ multiplex PCR assay. Drawn from immuneACCESS, this table holds only the in-frame rearrangements with V and J called that TCRdb kept. Clones are partly lost; checked studies trace under half to an unresolved V gene and leave the rest unexplained. This sample gives a few hundred thousand clones in total; 75% to 90% of them show up just once. The biggest ten clones account for 8.8% of the sample. Sequenced input: PBMCs or T cells enriched from blood (not recorded which). The receptor source for this set is a man aged 40-55 years who had recovered from COVID-19.

The V gene is TRBV19, the J gene TRBJ1-6; D gene uncertain. The CDR3 spans 14 residues. Germline CDR1 is LNHDA and CDR2 is SQIVND (reference sequence). V was trimmed by 8 bases and J by 5 bases, leaving 13 bases between them. The CDR3 reads CASCVEVNNSPLHF. In DNA, the CDR3 is TGTGCCAGTTGTGTTGAGGTCAATAATTCACCCCTCCACTTT.

This chain links TRBV6-6 with TRBJ1-5; a possible D gene is TRBD1 (6 bases). The CDR3 sequence is 14 residues long. Germline CDR1 is MNHNY and CDR2 is SVGAGI (reference sequence). Trimming took off 7 bases at V and 5 bases at J, with 15 bases between the two ends. The CDR3 is CASTEGGAYQPQHF. DNA for the CDR3: TGTGCCAGCACCGAGGGGGGGGCCTATCAGCCCCAGCATTTT.

The chain combines TRBV7-8 with TRBJ1-2; TRBD1 is a possible D gene (6 bases). The CDR3 covers 17 residues. Trimming removed 2 bases from V and 5 bases from J, with 21 bases in between. Germline V gene sequence: CDR1 SGHVS, CDR2 FQNEAQ. The CDR3 DNA follows: TGTGCCAGCAGCTTACCATTAAAGCGGGGGCTACAATATGGCTACACCTTC. Encoded protein: CASSLPLKRGLQYGYTF.

The J gene is TRBJ2-4, the V gene TRBV13; 10 bases match TRBD2. Germline V gene data show CDR1 as PRHDT and CDR2 as FYEKMQ (reference sequence). The CDR3 totals 17 residues. V was pared by 0 bases and J by 8 bases, with 10 bases of the junction left unmatched. CDR3: CASSLGTGLAVGYIQYF. The CDR3 coding sequence is TGTGCCAGCAGCTTAGGAACAGGACTAGCGGTGGGGTACATTCAGTACTTC.

V gene TRBV29-1 combines with J gene TRBJ1-1, with a weak D call TRBD1 (6 bases). V shed 7 bases and J shed 3 bases, with 15 bases lying between them. This CDR3 has 13 residues. Germline values: CDR1 SQVTM, CDR2 ANQGSEA. The CDR3 protein is CSAQGAGDTEAFF. The CDR3 DNA reads TGCAGCGCCCAAGGTGCAGGGGACACTGAAGCTTTCTTT.

V and J are TRBV6-5 and TRBJ2-7, with 10 bases that match TRBD1. The germline CDR1 and CDR2 sequences are MNHEY and SVGAGI. The V gene end was trimmed by 3 bases and the J gene end by 3 bases; junction bases not matched to a gene: 5. This CDR3 has 15 amino acids. This CDR3 reads CASSYGTGDDYEQYF. The CDR3 bases are TGTGCCAGCAGTTATGGGACAGGGGACGACTACGAGCAGTACTTC.

The chain carries TRBV19 and TRBJ2-6; D possibly corresponds to TRBD2 (6 bases). Germline loops: CDR1 LNHDA, CDR2 SQIVND (reference sequence). Trimming took off 1 base at V and 2 bases at J, with 12 bases between the two ends. This CDR3 comprises 17 residues. The CDR3 DNA sequence: TGTGCCAGTAGTATAGCGGGATGGGGGGCTGGGGCCAACGTCCTGACTTTC. It translates to CASSIAGWGAGANVLTF.

V gene TRBV29-1 combines with J gene TRBJ2-1; perhaps TRBD1 as D (6 bases). The CDR3 spans 14 residues. Between the trimmed V and J ends, which lost 6 bases and 8 bases, there was a span of 20 bases. CDR1 and CDR2 (germline): SQVTM, ANQGSEA. Written as DNA, the CDR3 is TGCAGCGTCGTAAGACCGGGACAAAGGGATGAGCAGTTCTTC. This translates into CSVVRPGQRDEQFF.

This rearrangement joins TRBV11-2 to TRBJ1-1; 8 nucleotides align to TRBD1. Germline assignment: CDR1 SGHAT and CDR2 FQNNGV. The junction had 2 bases not matched to a gene; V was cut back by 4 bases and J by 1 base. The CDR3 runs to 14 residues. The CDR3 spells CASSWGTGNTEAFF. The CDR3 bases are TGTGCCAGCAGCTGGGGGACAGGGAACACTGAAGCTTTCTTT.

This chain joins TRBV6-5 and TRBJ2-7; weak D call: TRBD1 (5 bases). The CDR3 sequence is 11 residues long. Trimming took off 6 bases at V and 4 bases at J, with 7 bases between the two ends. Germline CDR1 reads MNHEY; CDR2 reads SVGAGI. Written as DNA, the CDR3 is TGTGCCAGCAGGGCAGGGTACGAGCAGTACTTC. Its translation is CASRAGYEQYF.

The chain couples TRBV28 to TRBJ2-1; D remains unclear. The ends were cut back, 3 bases at V and 3 bases at J, with 12 bases in the middle. This CDR3 region has 15 residues. Germline CDR1 reads MDHEN; CDR2 reads SYDVKM. The CDR3 loop is CASSFLRPIYNEQFF. The DNA of the CDR3 is TGTGCCAGCAGTTTCTTGCGGCCCATCTACAATGAGCAGTTCTTC.

This chain links TRBV7-9 with TRBJ2-3; TRBD1 agrees at 8 bases. CDR3 length equals 14 residues. Trimming took 7 bases from V and 0 from J; bases not matched to a gene: 3. CDR1 and CDR2 from the germline V gene are SEHNR and FQNEAQ (reference sequence). CDR3: CASNRGFSTDTQYF. The CDR3 DNA sequence: TGTGCCAGCAACAGGGGGTTTAGCACAGATACGCAGTATTTT.

The V gene is TRBV10-3, the J gene TRBJ1-1, with 9 bases lining up with TRBD1. CDR1 is ENHRY, CDR2 SYGVKD, per germline. Germline trimming cut 4 bases from V and 1 base from J; bases unmatched to any gene: 4. The CDR3 is made up of 15 amino acids. The CDR3 region is CAISGDRVANTEAFF. The CDR3 nucleotides read TGTGCCATCAGTGGGGACAGGGTAGCGAACACTGAAGCTTTCTTT.

This chain uses TRBV5-1 with TRBJ2-1; 7 positions match TRBD2. Trimming removed 4 bases from V and 5 bases from J; junction bases left unmatched: 6. The CDR3 length is 14 residues. Germline lookup yields CDR1 SGHRS and CDR2 YFSETQ. CDR3 sequence (DNA): TGCGCCAGCAGCATAGGGACTAATCACAATGAGCAGTTCTTC. It codes for CASSIGTNHNEQFF.

The chain carries TRBV7-2 and TRBJ2-1, with 9 bases matching TRBD2. CDR1 is SGHTA and CDR2 is FQGNSA in the germline V gene. With V trimmed by 5 bases and J by 0 bases, 5 bases remained unmatched. The CDR3 has 16 amino acids. This chain's CDR3 is CASSTGLAVSYNEQFF. The CDR3 bases are TGTGCCAGCAGCACGGGACTAGCTGTCTCCTACAATGAGCAGTTCTTC.

The chain carries TRBV2 and TRBJ2-1, with D possibly TRBD2 on 7 matching bases. Trimming cost V 1 base and J 0 bases, with 19 bases left between them. Germline V gene sequence: CDR1 SNHLY, CDR2 FYNNEI. This CDR3 is 19 amino acids long. CDR3 in amino acids: CASSEGLVGGATSYNEQFF. DNA for the CDR3: TGTGCCAGCAGTGAAGGATTGGTGGGGGGGGCCACCTCCTACAATGAGCAGTTCTTC. Full variable domain (remainder filled in from reference TRBV2 and TRBJ2-1): EPEVTQTPSHQVTQMGQEVILRCVPISNHLYFYWYRQILGQKVEFLVSFYNNEISEKSEIFDDQFSVERPDGSNFTLKIRSTKLEDSAMYFCASSEGLVGGATSYNEQFFGPGTRLTVL.

The chain joins TRBV15 to TRBJ2-5, with unresolved D. Trimming stripped 1 base from V and 3 bases from J, with 15 bases between. The CDR3 sequence is 16 residues long. CDR1 and CDR2 (germline): LNHNV, YYDKDF (reference sequence). Here the CDR3 reads CATSRVGSFVKETQYF. CDR3 DNA: TGTGCCACCAGCAGAGTTGGTAGCTTCGTTAAAGAGACCCAGTACTTC.

There are a few counts of this clone. The chain couples TRBV4-1 to TRBJ1-5, with 9 bases lining up with TRBD1. Germline CDR1 MGHRA, CDR2 YSYEKL. J lost 7 bases, V lost 1 base, and 8 bases had no gene match. This CDR3 has 16 residues. The chain's CDR3 is CASSQGGGQGGQPQHF. CDR3 sequence (DNA): TGCGCCAGCAGCCAAGGTGGGGGACAGGGAGGACAGCCCCAGCATTTT.

The rearrangement uses TRBV6-5 and TRBJ1-4, with a weak D call TRBD1 (5 bases). The CDR3 is made up of 13 amino acids. Germline V gene lookup returns CDR1 MNHEY and CDR2 SVGAGI. V lost 7 bases to trimming and J lost 5 bases, with 11 bases between them. CDR3 loop: CASNWDLNEKLFF. The CDR3, as DNA: TGTGCCAGCAACTGGGACTTAAATGAAAAACTGTTTTTT.

This chain connects TRBV5-1 to TRBJ1-5; 10 bases line up with TRBD1. V was clipped by 5 bases and J by 2 bases; unmatched bases: 4. Germline lookup yields CDR1 SGHRS and CDR2 YFSETQ. This CDR3 has 15 amino acids. The CDR3: CASRIGTGGNQPQHF. Here the CDR3 DNA reads TGCGCCAGCAGAATAGGGACAGGGGGCAATCAGCCCCAGCATTTT.

The chain links TRBV20-1 to TRBJ1-2; D gene unclear. In germline, CDR1 is DFQATT, CDR2 SNEGSKA (reference sequence). Deletions cut 6 bases from V and 4 bases from J, with 9 bases between. The CDR3 totals 11 residues. In DNA form, the CDR3 reads TGCAGTGCGGCCCCCGCCTATGGCTACACCTTC. Amino acid sequence: CSAAPAYGYTF.

The chain is built from TRBV4-3 and TRBJ2-7; 7 positions agree with TRBD2. V was clipped by 4 bases and J by 3 bases; unmatched bases: 6. Germline CDR1 LGHNA, CDR2 YSLEER. The CDR3 sequence is 14 residues long. DNA for the CDR3: TGCGCCAGCAGCCCAAGGGAGGGAGACTACGAGCAGTACTTC. This encodes CASSPREGDYEQYF.

This chain joins TRBV6-5 and TRBJ2-7, with 10 bases lining up with TRBD2. Germline assignment: CDR1 MNHEY and CDR2 SVGAGI. The CDR3 length is 15 residues. V lost 5 bases, J lost 7 bases, and 11 bases stayed unmatched. This CDR3 is CASSTPLAGALEQYF. The CDR3 nucleotides read TGTGCCAGCAGTACCCCGCTAGCGGGAGCTTTAGAGCAGTACTTC.

The sample holds many counts of this clone. The chain recombines TRBV14 with TRBJ2-7, with TRBD1 identical over 7 bases. Germline-derived CDR1 and CDR2 are SGHDN and FVKESK. V was pared by 4 bases and J by 4 bases, with 4 bases of the junction left unmatched. CDR3 size: 13 residues. The CDR3 coding sequence is TGTGCCAGCAGCCGAAACAGGGGATACGAGCAGTACTTC. Translation gives CASSRNRGYEQYF. The variable domain in full, completed from reference TRBV14 and TRBJ2-7, reads EAGVTQFPSHSVIEKGQTVTLRCDPISGHDNLYWYRRVMGKEIKFLLHFVKESKQDESGMPNNRFLAERTGGTYSTLKVQPAELEDSGVYFCASSRNRGYEQYFGPGTRLTVT.

CDR3 amino acids: CASSAGQGYNEQFF. CDR3 DNA: TGTGCCAGCAGCGCGGGACAGGGGTACAATGAGCAGTTCTTC. This chain links TRBV9 with TRBJ2-1; the match to TRBD1 covers 10 bases. The CDR3 extends over 14 amino acids. Germline CDR1 and CDR2: SGDLS and YYNGEE. The junction had 1 base not matched to a gene; V was cut back by 3 bases and J by 4 bases.

The chain employs TRBV7-3 and TRBJ2-5, with D perhaps matching TRBD2 (5 bases). CDR3 length: 14 amino acids. From germline, CDR1 is SGHTA and CDR2 FQGTGA. The V end lost 5 bases, the J end lost 5 bases, and 15 bases lay between the germline ends. CDR3 sequence (DNA): TGTGCCAGCAGCCCAGATTTAGGCGGGGAGACCCAGTACTTC. It encodes CASSPDLGGETQYF.

This clone has more than one count but fewer than ten. The rearrangement joins TRBV20-1 to TRBJ1-5, with 7 bases that match TRBD1. V dropped 3 bases and J dropped 7; count of bases not matched to a gene: 6. CDR3 length equals 13 residues. CDR1 and CDR2 from the germline V gene are DFQATT and SNEGSKA (reference sequence). CDR3 residues: CSASRDSGQPQHF. CDR3 sequence (DNA): TGCAGTGCTAGTCGGGACAGTGGACAGCCCCAGCATTTT.

The chain uses TRBV6-5 and TRBJ1-6; possibly TRBD1 for D (5 bases). V was clipped by 0 bases and J by 7 bases, with 10 bases between them. The length of the CDR3 is 15 residues. The V gene's germline CDR1 is MNHEY and CDR2 SVGAGI. This CDR3 is CASSYSTSGNSPLHF. The CDR3 DNA is TGTGCCAGCAGTTACTCGACGTCAGGGAATTCACCCCTCCACTTT.